Listed below are T cell receptor beta chains from one sample, sequenced in a study of beta chain features in type 1 diabetes. Profiling relied on immunoSEQ multiplex PCR, and the TCRdb table lists in-frame clones only, not all of them. This table has 350,000 to 450,000 clones, around 13% appearing once. Sequencing was done on a sample of naive CD4+ T cells from blood. These TCRs come from a woman younger than 30 with type 1 diabetes. CDR3s include the opening cysteine and the closing phenylalanine or tryptophan. Each record gives: J gene, V gene, D gene, clone size, CDR3 DNA, CDR3 protein. D genes are given only for firm matches. A row's size may be missing; if present it is once, few, many or a size class.

>TRBJ2-3|TRBV7-2|TRBD2|few
TGTGCCAGCAGCCATAGCGGGGGGCCGCGGAGCACAGATACGCAGTATTTT
CASSHSGGPRSTDTQYF
>TRBJ1-1|TRBV5-4|.|few
TGTGCCAGCAGCGACGGACAGCTGAACACTGAAGCTTTCTTT
CASSDGQLNTEAFF
>TRBJ2-7|TRBV15|.|.
TGTGCCACCAGCAGAGATCACGGGGAGCAGTACTTC
CATSRDHGEQYF
>TRBJ1-1|TRBV11-3|TRBD1|.
TGTGCCAGCAGCTCGATATTCCAGGACAGGGGCGGCACTGAAGCTTTCTTT
CASSSIFQDRGGTEAFF
>TRBJ2-7|TRBV7-9|.|.
TGTGCCAGCAGCTTGGAGGACTTTTCCTACGAGCAGTACTTC
CASSLEDFSYEQYF
>TRBJ2-1|TRBV7-9|TRBD1|few
TGTGCCAGCAAGTCTCTACAGGGGAGCTCCTACAATGAGCAGTTCTTC
CASKSLQGSSYNEQFF
>TRBJ1-5|TRBV28|.|.
TGTGCCAGCAGTGACCCTCCGTCTGCGGGTTGGAGGAGCAATCAGCCCCAGCATTTT
CASSDPPSAGWRSNQPQHF
>TRBJ2-7|TRBV7-9|.|.
TGTGCCAGCAGCTTAGCGGGGCGGGGTGTTGGCTACGAGCAGTACTTC
CASSLAGRGVGYEQYF
>TRBJ1-4|TRBV7-6|.|.
TGTGCCAGCAGCTCAGCTGGACAGCTTAATGAAAAACTGTTTTTT
CASSSAGQLNEKLFF
>TRBJ2-7|TRBV28|.|.
TGTGCCAGCAGAACGGAGCCCTACGAGCAGTACTTC
CASRTEPYEQYF
>TRBJ2-1|TRBV19|TRBD2|.
TGTGCCAGTAGGGTTACTAGCGGGGGCGCCTACAATGAGCAGTTCTTC
CASRVTSGGAYNEQFF
>TRBJ2-1|TRBV5-4|.|few
TGTGCCAGCAGCCCTCAGGGCCTCCTGGGTGAGCAGTTCTTC
CASSPQGLLGEQFF
>TRBJ2-7|TRBV18|TRBD1|few
TGTGCCAGCTCACCTGACAGGGTTCGAAACTACGAGCAGTACTTC
CASSPDRVRNYEQYF
>TRBJ2-7|TRBV7-9|TRBD2|.
TGTGCCAGCAGCTTAGGGGTAGCGGGGGGAAGCTACGAGCAGTACTTC
CASSLGVAGGSYEQYF
>TRBJ2-7|TRBV4-3|TRBD1|.
TGCGCCAGCCGCCTACAGGGGTCTGACCACGAGCAGTACTTC
CASRLQGSDHEQYF
>TRBJ2-7|TRBV18|.|.
TGTGCCAGCTCACCAAAGGCAGGGTATTTACGAGGGCAGTACTTC
CASSPKAGYLRGQYF
>TRBJ1-5|TRBV5-6|TRBD1|.
TGTGCCAGCAGCTGGACAGGGGCAAGTCAGCCCCAGCATTTT
CASSWTGASQPQHF
>TRBJ2-7|TRBV7-2|TRBD1|.
TGTGCCAGCAGCTTAGGGAGGACAGGAAGAACCTACGAGCAGTACTTC
CASSLGRTGRTYEQYF
>TRBJ2-3|TRBV30|.|.
TGTGCCTGGAGCCCCGCCCAGGGAACAGATACGCAGTATTTT
CAWSPAQGTDTQYF
>TRBJ2-7|TRBV28|.|.
TGTGCCAGCAGTTTGGAGGGGGCTGTCTACGAGCAGTACTTC
CASSLEGAVYEQYF
>TRBJ2-2|TRBV29-1|.|.
TGCAGCGTTTCTCAGGTGGGCGCGAACACCGGGGAGCTGTTTTTT
CSVSQVGANTGELFF
>TRBJ2-7|TRBV4-3|.|few
TGCGCCAGCAGCCAATACTTCAATAGCGGAGGGAGCTCCTACGAGCAGTACTTC
CASSQYFNSGGSSYEQYF
>TRBJ2-1|TRBV14|TRBD2|few
TGTGCCAGCAGCCACTATCCCGGGACTAGCGGGATCAATGAGCAGTTCTTC
CASSHYPGTSGINEQFF
>TRBJ2-7|TRBV13|TRBD1|.
TGTGCCAGCAGCTTGGCAGGGGGCGGCGAGCAGTACTTC
CASSLAGGGEQYF
>TRBJ2-2|TRBV30|TRBD2|few
TGTGCCTGGACAACTAGCGGGAGAGCGAACACCGGGGAGCTGTTTTTT
CAWTTSGRANTGELFF
>TRBJ1-4|TRBV5-1|.|.
TGCGCCAGCAGCTTGGACAGTTTCAATGAAAAACTGTTTTTT
CASSLDSFNEKLFF